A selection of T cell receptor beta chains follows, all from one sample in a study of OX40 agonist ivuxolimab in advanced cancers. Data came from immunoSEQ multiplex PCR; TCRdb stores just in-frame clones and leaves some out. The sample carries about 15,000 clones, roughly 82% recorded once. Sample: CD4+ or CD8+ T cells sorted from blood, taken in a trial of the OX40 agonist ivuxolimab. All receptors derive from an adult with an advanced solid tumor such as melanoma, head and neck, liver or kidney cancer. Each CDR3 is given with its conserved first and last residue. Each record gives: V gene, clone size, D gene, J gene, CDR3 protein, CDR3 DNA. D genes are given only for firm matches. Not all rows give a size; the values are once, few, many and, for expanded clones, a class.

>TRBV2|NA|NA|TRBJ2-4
CASSEAPKNIQYF
TGTGCCAGCAGTGAAGCGCCTAAAAACATTCAGTACTTC
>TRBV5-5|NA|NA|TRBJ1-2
CASIPTARYGYTF
TGTGCCAGCATCCCGACAGCTCGGTATGGCTACACCTTC
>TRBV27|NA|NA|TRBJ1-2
CASSLQGGLVGYTF
TGTGCCAGCAGTTTGCAGGGTGGTCTAGTTGGCTACACCTTC
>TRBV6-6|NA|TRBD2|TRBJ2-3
CASSPYSGGATDTQYF
TGTGCCAGCAGCCCCTATAGCGGGGGGGCCACAGATACGCAGTATTTT
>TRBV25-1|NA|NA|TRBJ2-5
CASSDMRGSMDQETQYF
TGTGCCAGCAGTGATATGAGGGGGTCGATGGACCAAGAGACCCAGTACTTC
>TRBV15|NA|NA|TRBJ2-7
CATSRDRLGGGEQYF
TGTGCCACCAGCAGAGACCGCCTGGGCGGTGGCGAGCAGTACTTC
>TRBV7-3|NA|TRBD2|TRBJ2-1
CASSPTNGGRDNEQFF
TGTGCCAGCAGCCCCACTAATGGCGGGAGGGACAATGAGCAGTTCTTC
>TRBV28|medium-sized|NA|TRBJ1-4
CASRPTSRGYNEKLFF
TGTGCCAGCAGGCCAACCAGCAGGGGTTATAATGAAAAACTGTTTTTT
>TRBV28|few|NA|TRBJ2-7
CASSLRVEQYF
TGTGCCAGCAGTTTAAGGGTCGAGCAGTACTTC
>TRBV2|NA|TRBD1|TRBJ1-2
CASKPGQAQVYGYTF
TGTGCCAGCAAACCTGGACAGGCCCAGGTCTATGGCTACACCTTC
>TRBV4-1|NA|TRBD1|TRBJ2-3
CASSQVDPGQGADTQYF
TGCGCCAGCAGCCAAGTGGATCCGGGACAGGGAGCAGATACGCAGTATTTT
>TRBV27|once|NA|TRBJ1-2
CASVDKNYGYTF
TGTGCCAGCGTTGACAAGAACTATGGCTACACCTTC
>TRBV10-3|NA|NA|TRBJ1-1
CAISESQGMNTEAFF
TGTGCCATCAGTGAGTCACAAGGAATGAACACTGAAGCTTTCTTT
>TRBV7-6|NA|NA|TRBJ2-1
CASSPGGRGNNEQFF
TGTGCCAGCAGCCCAGGGGGGAGGGGAAACAATGAGCAGTTCTTC
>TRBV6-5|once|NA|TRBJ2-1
CASAGVNRHNEQFF
TGTGCCAGCGCCGGCGTAAACCGACACAATGAGCAGTTCTTC
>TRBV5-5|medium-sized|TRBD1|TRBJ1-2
CASSGDRDRLYGYTF
TGTGCCAGCAGCGGGGACCGGGACAGACTCTATGGCTACACCTTC
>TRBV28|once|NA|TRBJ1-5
CASSLGNQPQHF
TGTGCCAGCAGTTTAGGCAATCAGCCCCAGCATTTT
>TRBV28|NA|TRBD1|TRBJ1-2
CASSLLTGGAGYGYTF
TGTGCCAGCAGTTTACTTACAGGGGGCGCTGGCTATGGCTACACCTTC
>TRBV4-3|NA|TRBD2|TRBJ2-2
CASSQDGVAGGWTGELFF
TGCGCCAGCAGCCAAGATGGAGTAGCGGGAGGTTGGACCGGGGAGCTGTTTTTT
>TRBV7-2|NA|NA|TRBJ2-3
CASSFLEGMADTQYF
TGTGCCAGCAGCTTCCTAGAGGGGATGGCAGATACGCAGTATTTT
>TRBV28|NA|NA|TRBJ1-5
CASSLRSAQHF
TGTGCCAGCAGTTTAAGGTCAGCCCAGCATTTT
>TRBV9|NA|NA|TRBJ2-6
CASSALTSLGLTF
TGTGCCAGCAGCGCCCTGACTAGTTTAGGCCTGACTTTC
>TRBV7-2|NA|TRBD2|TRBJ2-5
CASSLGAGRETQYF
TGTGCCAGCAGCCTGGGAGCGGGACGGGAGACCCAGTACTTC
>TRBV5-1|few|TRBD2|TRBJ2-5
CASSLASSGSWETQYF
TGCGCCAGCAGCTTGGCATCTAGCGGGAGTTGGGAGACCCAGTACTTC
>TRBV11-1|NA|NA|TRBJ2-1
CASSLRVTYNEQFF
TGTGCCAGCAGCTTGAGGGTCACATACAATGAGCAGTTCTTC
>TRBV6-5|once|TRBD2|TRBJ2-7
CASRLAGDKGYEQYF
TGTGCCAGCAGACTAGCGGGGGACAAAGGATACGAGCAGTACTTC
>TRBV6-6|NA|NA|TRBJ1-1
CASSYSGENEAFF
TGTGCCAGCAGTTACTCGGGGGAGAATGAAGCTTTCTTT
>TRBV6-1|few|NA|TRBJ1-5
CASSGAENQPQHF
TGTGCCAGCAGTGGAGCGGAGAATCAGCCCCAGCATTTT
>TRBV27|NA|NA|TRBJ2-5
CASSFPHVPLSCETQYF
TGTGCCAGCAGTTTTCCCCACGTTCCCCTCTCTTGTGAGACCCAGTACTTC
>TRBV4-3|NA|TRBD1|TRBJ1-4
CASSQIQGGALANEKLFF
TGCGCCAGCAGCCAAATCCAGGGGGGCGCGCTGGCTAATGAAAAACTGTTTTTT
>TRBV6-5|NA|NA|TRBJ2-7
CASSYSGRYYEQYF
TGTGCCAGCAGTTACTCGGGACGGTACTACGAGCAGTACTTC
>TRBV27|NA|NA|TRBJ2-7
CASSLSYRGGEQYF
TGTGCCAGCAGTTTATCGTACAGGGGGGGCGAGCAGTACTTC
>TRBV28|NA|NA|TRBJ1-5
CASSFPPAGRVDQPQHF
TGTGCCAGCAGTTTCCCCCCGGCAGGGCGAGTCGATCAGCCCCAGCATTTT
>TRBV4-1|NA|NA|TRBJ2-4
CASSQTTASGGIAKNIQYF
TGCGCCAGCAGCCAAACGACGGCTAGTGGGGGTATAGCCAAAAACATTCAGTACTTC
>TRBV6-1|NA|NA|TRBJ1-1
CASSFMNTEAFF
TGTGCCAGCAGCTTTATGAACACTGAAGCTTTCTTT
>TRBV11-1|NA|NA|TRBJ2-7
CASSLANSEQYF
TGTGCCAGCAGCTTAGCGAACAGCGAGCAGTACTTC
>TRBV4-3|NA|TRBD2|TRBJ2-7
CASSQAGGLGEQYF
TGCGCCAGCAGCCAAGCGGGGGGTCTAGGGGAGCAGTACTTC
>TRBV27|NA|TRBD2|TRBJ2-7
CASSLGGGAGYEQYF
TGTGCCAGCAGTTTGGGCGGGGGGGCCGGGTACGAGCAGTACTTC
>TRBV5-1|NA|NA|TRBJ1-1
CASSLVGTEAFF
TGCGCCAGCAGCTTGGTAGGCACTGAAGCTTTCTTT
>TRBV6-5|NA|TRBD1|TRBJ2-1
CASSYLDRGDYEQFF
TGTGCCAGCAGTTATTTGGACAGGGGCGACTATGAGCAGTTCTTC
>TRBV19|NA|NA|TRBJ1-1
CASSSLWVGNTEAFF
TGTGCCAGTAGTAGTTTATGGGTGGGGAACACTGAAGCTTTCTTT
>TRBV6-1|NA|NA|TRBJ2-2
CASVTVNTGELFF
TGTGCCAGCGTCACGGTGAACACCGGGGAGCTGTTTTTT